This T cell receptor (beta chain) is drawn from a study of blood T cell repertoires in COVID-19. Study at large: Nucleic acid was either cDNA or gDNA, and it came from T cells, B-cell-depleted T cells, or PBMCs.

The table came from immunoSEQ multiplex PCR; TCRdb's copy has only in-frame clones and leaves some out. This table holds over 150,000 clones, about 87% found once. The CDR3 runs 14 residues. With V trimmed by 5 bases and J by 5 bases, 6 bases remained unmatched. Germline V gene lookup returns CDR1 SEHNR and CDR2 FQNEAQ (reference sequence). The rearrangement links TRBV7-9 to TRBJ1-1, with 9 bases lining up with TRBD1. Sequenced input: peripheral blood. The TCR comes from a woman younger than 35 who had recovered from COVID-19. CDR3 sequence reads: CASSAGTGWTEAFF. The CDR3 bases are TGTGCCAGCAGCGCCGGGACAGGGTGGACTGAAGCTTTCTTT. Full variable domain (rest looked up from reference TRBV7-9 and TRBJ1-1): DTGVSQNPRHKITKRGQNVTFRCDPISEHNRLYWYRQTLGQGPEFLTYFQNEAQLEKSRLLSDRFSAERPKGSFSTLEIQRTEQGDSAMYLCASSAGTGWTEAFFGQGTRLTVV.